The T cell receptor (beta chain) under discussion was sequenced for a study of T cell repertoires in cytomegalovirus infection. Looking at the study overall: Shared public TCR beta signatures pointed to both CMV infection and a matching HLA type. Whole-study results and caveats: Summed public TCR beta family frequency identified CMV carriers bearing the relevant HLA. The study found HLA-C-restricted CMV-specific TCR beta clonotypes dominating the ex vivo response.

A word on this clonotype: What it binds is not known.

The CDR3 is made up of 15 amino acids. Germline V gene sequence: CDR1 MNHEY, CDR2 SVGEGT. The V gene end was trimmed by 5 bases and the J gene end by 4 bases; junction bases not matched to a gene: 6. TCRdb fed the reads into MiXCR, producing one record per CDR3 protein. Among under 850,000 distinct CDR3 sequences listed, less than 40% were seen once. The chain couples TRBV6-2 or TRBV6-3 to TRBJ2-3; TRBD2 agrees at 10 bases. The receptor's source is a human donor in good health (CMV status not recorded). Some clones in this sample may be carry-over from other donors' samples. Sequencing was performed on PBMCs. CDR3 residues: CASSPAGGPPDTQYF. The CDR3 coding sequence is TGTGCCAGCAGTCCAGCGGGAGGGCCCCCAGATACGCAGTATTTT.